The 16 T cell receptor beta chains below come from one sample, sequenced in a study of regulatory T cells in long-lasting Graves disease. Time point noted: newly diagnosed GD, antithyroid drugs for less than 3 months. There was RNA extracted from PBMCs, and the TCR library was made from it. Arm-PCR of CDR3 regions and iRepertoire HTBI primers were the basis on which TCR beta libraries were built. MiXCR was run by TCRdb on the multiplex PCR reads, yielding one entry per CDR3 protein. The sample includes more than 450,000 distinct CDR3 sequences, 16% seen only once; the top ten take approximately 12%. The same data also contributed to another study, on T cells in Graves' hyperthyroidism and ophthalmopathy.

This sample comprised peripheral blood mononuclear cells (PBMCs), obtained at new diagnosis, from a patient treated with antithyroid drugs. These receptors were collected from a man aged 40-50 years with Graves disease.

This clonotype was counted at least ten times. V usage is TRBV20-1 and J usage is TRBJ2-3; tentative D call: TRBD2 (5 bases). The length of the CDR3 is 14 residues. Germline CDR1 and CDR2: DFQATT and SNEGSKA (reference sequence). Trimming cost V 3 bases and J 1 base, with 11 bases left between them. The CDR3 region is CSASGGVGTDTQYF. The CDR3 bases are TGCAGTGCTAGTGGAGGAGTCGGCACAGATACGCAGTATTTT.

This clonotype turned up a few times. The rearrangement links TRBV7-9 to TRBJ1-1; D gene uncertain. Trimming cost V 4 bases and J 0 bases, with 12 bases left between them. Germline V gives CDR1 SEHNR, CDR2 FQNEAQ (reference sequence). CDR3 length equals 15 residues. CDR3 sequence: CASSSFIGLNTEAFF. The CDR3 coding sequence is TGTGCCAGCAGCTCCTTTATAGGCCTGAACACTGAAGCTTTCTTT.

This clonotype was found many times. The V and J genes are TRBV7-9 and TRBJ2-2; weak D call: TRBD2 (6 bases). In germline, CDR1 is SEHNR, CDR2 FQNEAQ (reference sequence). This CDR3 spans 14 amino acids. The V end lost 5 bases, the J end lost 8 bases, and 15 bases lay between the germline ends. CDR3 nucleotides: TGTGCCAGCAGCGGGAGACTAGGATGGGGGGAGCTGTTTTTT. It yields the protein CASSGRLGWGELFF.

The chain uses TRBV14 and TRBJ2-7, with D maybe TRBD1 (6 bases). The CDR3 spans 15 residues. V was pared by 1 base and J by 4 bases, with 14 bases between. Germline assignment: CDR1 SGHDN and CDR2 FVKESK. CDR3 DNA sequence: TGTGCCAGCAGCCAAGGCATACAGGGTCGGTACGAGCAGTACTTC. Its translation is CASSQGIQGRYEQYF.

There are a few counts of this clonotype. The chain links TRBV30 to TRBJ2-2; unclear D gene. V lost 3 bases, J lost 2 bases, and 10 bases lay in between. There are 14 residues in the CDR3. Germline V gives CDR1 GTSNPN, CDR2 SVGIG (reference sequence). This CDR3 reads CAWSANHNTGELFF. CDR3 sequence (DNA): TGTGCCTGGAGCGCGAACCATAACACCGGGGAGCTGTTTTTT.

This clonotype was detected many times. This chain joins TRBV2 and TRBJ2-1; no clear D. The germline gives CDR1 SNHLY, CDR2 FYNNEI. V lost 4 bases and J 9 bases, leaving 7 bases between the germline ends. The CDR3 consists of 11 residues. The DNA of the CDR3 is TGTGCCAGCAGTGTCGTAAGTGAGCAGTTCTTC. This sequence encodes CASSVVSEQFF. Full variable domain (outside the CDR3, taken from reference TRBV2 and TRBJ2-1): EPEVTQTPSHQVTQMGQEVILRCVPISNHLYFYWYRQILGQKVEFLVSFYNNEISEKSEIFDDQFSVERPDGSNFTLKIRSTKLEDSAMYFCASSVVSEQFFGPGTRLTVL.

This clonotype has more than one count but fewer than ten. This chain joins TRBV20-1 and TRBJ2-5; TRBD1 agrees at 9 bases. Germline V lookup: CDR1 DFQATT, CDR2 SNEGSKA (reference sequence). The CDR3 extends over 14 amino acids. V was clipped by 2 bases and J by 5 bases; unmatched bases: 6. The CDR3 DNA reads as TGCAGTGCTAGAAGACAGGGGGAGCGGGAGACCCAGTACTTC. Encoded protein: CSARRQGERETQYF.

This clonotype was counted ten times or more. CDR3 bases: TGCGCCAGCAGCTTGGATACGGGTTCGACTGAAGCTTTCTTT. Translating gives CASSLDTGSTEAFF. The rearrangement uses TRBV5-1 and TRBJ1-1; D is unresolved. The CDR3 has 14 amino acids. Germline CDR1 reads SGHRS; CDR2 reads YFSETQ. The V gene lost 0 bases and the J gene lost 5 bases, with 11 bases spanning the gap. Variable domain in full (rest from reference TRBV5-1 and TRBJ1-1): KAGVTQTPRYLIKTRGQQVTLSCSPISGHRSVSWYQQTPGQGLQFLFEYFSETQRNKGNFPGRFSGRQFSNSRSEMNVSTLELGDSALYLCASSLDTGSTEAFFGQGTRLTVV.

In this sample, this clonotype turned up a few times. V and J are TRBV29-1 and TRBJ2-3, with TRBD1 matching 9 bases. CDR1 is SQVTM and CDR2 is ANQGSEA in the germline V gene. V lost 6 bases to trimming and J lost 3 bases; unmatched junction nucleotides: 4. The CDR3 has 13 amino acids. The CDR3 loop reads CSVLTGGTDTQYF. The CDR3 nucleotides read TGCAGCGTATTGACAGGGGGAACAGATACGCAGTATTTT.

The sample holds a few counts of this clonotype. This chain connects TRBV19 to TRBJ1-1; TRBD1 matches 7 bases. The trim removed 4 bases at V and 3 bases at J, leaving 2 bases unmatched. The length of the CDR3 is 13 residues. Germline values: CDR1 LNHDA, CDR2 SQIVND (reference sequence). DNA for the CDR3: TGTGCCAGTAGTAGAGACAGGGACACTGAAGCTTTCTTT. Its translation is CASSRDRDTEAFF.

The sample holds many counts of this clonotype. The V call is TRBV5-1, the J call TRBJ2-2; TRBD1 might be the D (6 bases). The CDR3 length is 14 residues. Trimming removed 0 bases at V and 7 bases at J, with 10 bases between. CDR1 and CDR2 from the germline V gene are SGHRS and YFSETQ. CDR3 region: CASSLDREGGELFF. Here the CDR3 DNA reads TGCGCCAGCAGCTTGGACAGGGAAGGCGGGGAGCTGTTTTTT.

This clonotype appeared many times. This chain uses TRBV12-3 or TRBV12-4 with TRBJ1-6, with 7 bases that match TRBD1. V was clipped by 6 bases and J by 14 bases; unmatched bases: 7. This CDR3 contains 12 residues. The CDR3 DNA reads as TGTGCCAGCAGGTTCCAGGGGGGGTCCCTCCACTTT. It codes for CASRFQGGSLHF.

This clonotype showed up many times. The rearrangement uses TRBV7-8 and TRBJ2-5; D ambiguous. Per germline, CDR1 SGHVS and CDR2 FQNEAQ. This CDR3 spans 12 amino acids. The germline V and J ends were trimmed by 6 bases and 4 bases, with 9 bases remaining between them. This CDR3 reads CASSLRRETQYF. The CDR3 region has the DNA TGTGCCAGCAGTTTGAGGCGAGAGACCCAGTACTTC.

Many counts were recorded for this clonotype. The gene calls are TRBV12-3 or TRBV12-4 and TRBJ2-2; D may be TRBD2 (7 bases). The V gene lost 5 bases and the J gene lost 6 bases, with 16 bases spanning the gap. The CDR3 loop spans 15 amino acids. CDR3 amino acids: CASSHREGNSGELFF. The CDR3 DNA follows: TGTGCCAGCAGTCACAGGGAGGGGAATTCCGGGGAGCTGTTTTTT.

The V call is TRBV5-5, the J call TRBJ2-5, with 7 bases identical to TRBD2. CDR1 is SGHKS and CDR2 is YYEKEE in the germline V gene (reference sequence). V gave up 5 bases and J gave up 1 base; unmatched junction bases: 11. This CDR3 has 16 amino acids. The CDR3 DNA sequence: TGTGCCAGCAGTTGGGGGGGAGGGACTATCCAAGAGACCCAGTACTTC. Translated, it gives CASSWGGGTIQETQYF.

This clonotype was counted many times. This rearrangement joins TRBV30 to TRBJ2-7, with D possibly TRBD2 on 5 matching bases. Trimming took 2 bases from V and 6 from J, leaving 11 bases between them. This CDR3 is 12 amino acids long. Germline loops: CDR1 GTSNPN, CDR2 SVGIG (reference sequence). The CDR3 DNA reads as TGTGCCTGGAGTCAAACACGGGGCGAGCAGTACTTC. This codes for CAWSQTRGEQYF.